This paragraph reports one T cell receptor beta chain. These data originate in a study of blood T cell repertoires in COVID-19. Here immunoSEQ multiplex PCR was the method, and the copy in TCRdb shows in-frame clones only, minus some. The sample lists approximately 100,000 clones, roughly 86% occurring once. CDR3 length: 15 residues. V gave up 1 base and J gave up 4 bases; unmatched junction bases: 6. The V gene's germline CDR1 is MDHEN and CDR2 SYDVKM. The receptor comes from a middle-aged man with acute or convalescent COVID-19. V and J are TRBV28 and TRBJ1-2, with 7 bases lining up with TRBD1. Material for sequencing was peripheral blood. The CDR3 nucleotides are TGTGCCAGCAGTTTATCAGACAGGGCTCGCTATGGCTACACCTTC. Amino acids: CASSLSDRARYGYTF.